Sequencing of this T cell receptor (beta chain) was carried out in a study of beta chain features in type 1 diabetes. Study-wide background: Cell yields, age and gender were similar between patients and healthy donors. Study results and caveats: Insertions at VDJ junctions were less frequent in type 1 diabetes patients. These patients also deleted more nucleotides at the same junctions. Reads derived from cDNA could over-represent cells showing high TCR expression. TCRB CDR3 length was moderately but significantly reduced in all four CD4+ subsets of Type 1 diabetes patients.

There are a few counts of this clone. The antigen remains undetermined. This CDR3 has 12 amino acids. V shed 6 bases and J shed 1 base, with 10 bases lying between them. Germline assignment: CDR1 SQVTM and CDR2 ANQGSEA. Markers CD45RO/CCR7/CD25/CD127/CD95/CD27 served to sort CD4+ naive, central memory, regulatory and stem cell-like memory cells. Since all of the isolated RNA was reverse transcribed, expressed TCRB transcripts were what got sequenced. Measured with immunoSEQ multiplex PCR; TCRdb has only the in-frame clones, and not every one. The sample shows 300,000 to 350,000 clones, roughly a tenth of them seen only once.

This clonotype was obtained from a man aged 25 to 45 with type 1 diabetes. V gene TRBV29-1 combines with J gene TRBJ2-7; D uncertain. Sequencing was done on a sample of central memory CD4+ T cells from blood. CDR3 loop: CSVTQTSYEQYF. DNA for the CDR3: TGCAGCGTAACACAGACTTCCTACGAGCAGTACTTC.